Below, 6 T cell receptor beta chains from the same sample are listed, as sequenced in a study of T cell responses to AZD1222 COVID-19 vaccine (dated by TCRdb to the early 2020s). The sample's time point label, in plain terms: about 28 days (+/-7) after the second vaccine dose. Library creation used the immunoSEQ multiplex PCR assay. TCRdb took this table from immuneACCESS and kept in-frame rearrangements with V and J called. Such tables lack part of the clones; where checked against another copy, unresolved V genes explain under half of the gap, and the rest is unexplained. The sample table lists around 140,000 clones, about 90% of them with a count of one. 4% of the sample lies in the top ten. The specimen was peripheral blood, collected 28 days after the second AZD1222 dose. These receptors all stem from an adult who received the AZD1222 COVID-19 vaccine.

The CDR3 DNA is TGCGCCAGCAGCTTGGTGGGACAGACTTACACAGATACGCAGTATTTT. Its protein is CASSLVGQTYTDTQYF. The chain carries TRBV5-1 and TRBJ2-3; 7 bases agree with TRBD1. Germline CDR1 and CDR2: SGHRS and YFSETQ. The CDR3 is made up of 16 amino acids. V shed 0 bases and J 2 bases; nucleotides not matched to a gene: 6.

In DNA, the CDR3 is TGTGCCAGCAGTGAAGTTCGGGATGGGGAGCAGTTCTTC. Translated: CASSEVRDGEQFF. This sequence joins TRBV6-1 and TRBJ2-1; TRBD2 might be the D (5 bases). In germline, CDR1 is MNHNS, CDR2 SASEGT. This CDR3 spans 13 amino acids. V shed 1 base and J shed 10 bases, with 11 bases lying between them.

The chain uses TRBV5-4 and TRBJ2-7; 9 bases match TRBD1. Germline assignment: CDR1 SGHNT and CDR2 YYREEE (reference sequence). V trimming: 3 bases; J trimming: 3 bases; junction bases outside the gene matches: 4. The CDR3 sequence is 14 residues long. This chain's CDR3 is CASSYRDRVYEQYF. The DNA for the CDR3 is TGTGCCAGCAGCTACCGGGACAGGGTCTACGAGCAGTACTTC.

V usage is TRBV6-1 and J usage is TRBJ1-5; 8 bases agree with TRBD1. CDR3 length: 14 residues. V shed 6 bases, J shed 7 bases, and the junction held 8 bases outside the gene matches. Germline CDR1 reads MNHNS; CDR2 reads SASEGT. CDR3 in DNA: TGTGCCAGCAGCGGGACAGGTCATGGACAGCCCCAGCATTTT. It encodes CASSGTGHGQPQHF.

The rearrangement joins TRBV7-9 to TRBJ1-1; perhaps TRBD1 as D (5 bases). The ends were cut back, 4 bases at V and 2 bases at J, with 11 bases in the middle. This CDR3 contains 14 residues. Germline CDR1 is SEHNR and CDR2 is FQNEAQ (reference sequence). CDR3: CASSSQGTNTEAFF. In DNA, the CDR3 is TGTGCCAGCAGCTCGCAGGGTACCAACACTGAAGCTTTCTTT.

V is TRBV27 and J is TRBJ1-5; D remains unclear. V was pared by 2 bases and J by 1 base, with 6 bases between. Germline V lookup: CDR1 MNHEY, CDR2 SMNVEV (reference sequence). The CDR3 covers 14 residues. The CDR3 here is CASSLLGSNQPQHF. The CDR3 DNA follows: TGTGCCAGCAGTTTACTGGGGAGCAATCAGCCCCAGCATTTT.